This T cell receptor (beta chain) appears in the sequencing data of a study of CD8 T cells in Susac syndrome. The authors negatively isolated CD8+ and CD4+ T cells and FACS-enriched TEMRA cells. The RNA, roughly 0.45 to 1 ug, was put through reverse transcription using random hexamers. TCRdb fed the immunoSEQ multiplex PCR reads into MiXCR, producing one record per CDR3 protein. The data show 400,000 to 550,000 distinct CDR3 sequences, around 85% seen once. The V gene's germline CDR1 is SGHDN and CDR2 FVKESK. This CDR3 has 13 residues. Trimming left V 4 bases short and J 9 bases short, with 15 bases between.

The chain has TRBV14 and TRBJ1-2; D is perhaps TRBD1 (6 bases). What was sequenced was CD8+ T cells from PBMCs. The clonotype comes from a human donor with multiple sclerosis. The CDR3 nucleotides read TGTGCCAGCAGCCCCATTGACAGGATTCGCTACACCTTC. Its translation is CASSPIDRIRYTF.